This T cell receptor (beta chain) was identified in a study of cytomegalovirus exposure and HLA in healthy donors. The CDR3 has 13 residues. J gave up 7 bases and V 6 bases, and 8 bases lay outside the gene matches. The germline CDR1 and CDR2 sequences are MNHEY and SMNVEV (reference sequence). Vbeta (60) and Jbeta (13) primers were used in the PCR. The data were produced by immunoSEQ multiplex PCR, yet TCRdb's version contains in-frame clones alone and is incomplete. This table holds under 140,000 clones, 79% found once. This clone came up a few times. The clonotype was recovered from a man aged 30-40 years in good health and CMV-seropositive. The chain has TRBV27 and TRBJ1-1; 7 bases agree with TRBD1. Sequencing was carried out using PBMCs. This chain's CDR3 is CASRYRGGGEAFF. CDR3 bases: TGTGCCAGCAGATACAGGGGAGGAGGTGAAGCTTTCTTT.